Sequencing of this TCR beta chain was carried out in a study of blood T cell repertoires in COVID-19. Study-level information: The cDNA or gDNA used as material had been derived from T cells, B-cell-depleted T cells, or PBMCs.

Recruited during active infection, patients (from Seattle) were subsequently followed longitudinally. Per the original data handling: Amplification of reference gene primers provided the estimated nucleated cell counts. The table came from immunoSEQ multiplex PCR; TCRdb's copy has only in-frame clones and leaves some out. Clone size and the V and J calls come from that table; the DNA yielded D and trimming. The profile shows approximately 150,000 clones, about 88% of them singletons. This CDR3 is 11 amino acids long. V gave up 4 bases and J gave up 5 bases, with 5 bases separating them. As for this clone: The sample carries other DNA sequences with the same CDR3.

This clonotype was sampled from a woman aged 80 or older with COVID-19, enrolled during active disease. V gene TRBV12-3 or TRBV12-4 combines with J gene TRBJ1-2; D ambiguous. Sequencing used peripheral blood. The CDR3 nucleotides are TGTGCCAGCAGTTCGAGGTATGGCTACACCTTC. Translation: CASSSRYGYTF.